A selection of T cell receptor beta chains follows, all from one sample in a study of spatial heterogeneity in lung cancer. MiXCR, run by TCRdb on the 5' RACE reads, gives a single entry per CDR3 protein. This table holds about 100,000 distinct CDR3 sequences, around 19% found once. Sequences were derived from PBMCs, sampled at follow-up. The receptors shown here come from a male donor with early-stage non-small cell lung cancer. CDR3s include the opening cysteine and the closing phenylalanine or tryptophan. A D gene is named only where the DNA matches it firmly. Clone size, where shown, is once, few, many, or a class for clones that have expanded.

D	size	J	V	DNA	CDR3
-	many	TRBJ2-3	TRBV11-2	TGTGCCAGCAGCTTAGCGGGCGTCTACACAGATACGCAGTATTTT	CASSLAGVYTDTQYF
TRBD1	-	TRBJ2-3	TRBV4-3	TGCGCCAGCAGCCAGGAACAGGGGCTGCCCACAGATACGCAGTATTTT	CASSQEQGLPTDTQYF
TRBD2	few	TRBJ2-1	TRBV5-4	TGTGCCAGCAGCTCGAAACAAGCGGGAGGGCTAGATGAGCAGTTCTTC	CASSSKQAGGLDEQFF
TRBD2	-	TRBJ2-3	TRBV20-1	TGCAGTGCAACCGGGACTAGCGGGAGAATGTCAGATACGCAGTATTTT	CSATGTSGRMSDTQYF
TRBD1	few	TRBJ2-3	TRBV12-5	TGTGCTAGTGTTCCCGGGACAGGGGCAGATACGCAGTATTTT	CASVPGTGADTQYF
-	-	TRBJ1-1	TRBV25-1	TGTGCCAGCAGTGAAGTTTGGGATGGCACTGAAGCTTTCTTT	CASSEVWDGTEAFF
TRBD2	few	TRBJ2-3	TRBV20-1	TGCAGTGCGACCCGACTAGCGGGAGTCGTGGATACGCAGTATTTT	CSATRLAGVVDTQYF
TRBD2	few	TRBJ2-3	TRBV20-1	TGCAGTGCTAGATCTGTAGCGGGGGGACGAACAGATACGCAGTATTTT	CSARSVAGGRTDTQYF
-	-	TRBJ1-1	TRBV12-3/TRBV12-4	TGTGCCAGCAGTTTACAGGGCCCGAACACTGAAGCTTTCTTT	CASSLQGPNTEAFF
-	few	TRBJ2-1	TRBV4-2	TGTGCCAGCACCTGGAGCAACTACAATGAGCAGTTCTTC	CASTWSNYNEQFF
-	-	TRBJ2-1	TRBV20-1	TGCAGTGCTAAGATTCCGGGCTCCCTCTACAATGAGCAGTTCTTC	CSAKIPGSLYNEQFF
-	-	TRBJ2-2	TRBV6-5	TGTGCCAGCAGTCCAAGGACCGGAAGGCACACCGGGGAGCTGTTTTTT	CASSPRTGRHTGELFF
-	-	TRBJ2-3	TRBV4-3	TGCGCCAGCAGCCAAGATAACGGAGGGTCAGATACGCAGTATTTT	CASSQDNGGSDTQYF
TRBD2	many	TRBJ2-1	TRBV7-9	TGTGCCAGCAGCTTAGTAAATAGCGGGAGAGTGAATGAGCAGTTCTTC	CASSLVNSGRVNEQFF
-	few	TRBJ2-2	TRBV6-1	TGTGCCAGCAGTGAAATAGGAGCGGACACCGGGGAGCTGTTTTTT	CASSEIGADTGELFF
-	many	TRBJ2-1	TRBV20-1	TGCAGTGCCGTCGGGATTAACTACAATGAGCAGTTCTTC	CSAVGINYNEQFF
-	-	TRBJ2-3	TRBV19	TGTGCCAGTAGTAATCCCTTTTCAGGACCTCTGCGGGATACGCAGTATTTT	CASSNPFSGPLRDTQYF
-	-	TRBJ1-2	TRBV20-1	TGCAGTGCTCCCGGCCTCTATGGCTACACCTTC	CSAPGLYGYTF
-	-	TRBJ1-5	TRBV29-1	TGCAGCGTTGCGACAGACAGCAATCAGCCCCAGCATTTT	CSVATDSNQPQHF
-	few	TRBJ1-5	TRBV15	TGTGCCACCAGCGCCTCAAGGTACAGTAATCAGCCCCAGCATTTT	CATSASRYSNQPQHF
-	-	TRBJ2-7	TRBV29-1	TGCAGCGTTGCGGGATGGGGCTCCTACGAGCAGTACTTC	CSVAGWGSYEQYF
TRBD2	few	TRBJ2-2	TRBV7-7	TGTGCCAGCAGCTTAGAACTAGCGGGGGACACCGGGGAGCTGTTTTTT	CASSLELAGDTGELFF
-	-	TRBJ2-3	TRBV27	TGTGCCAGCAGGCAGCGGAGTTATAGCACAGATACGCAGTATTTT	CASRQRSYSTDTQYF
TRBD1	-	TRBJ1-2	TRBV14	TGTGCCAGCAGCCTGGACAGGGGGCTTTATCAAAACTATGGCTACACCTTC	CASSLDRGLYQNYGYTF
-	few	TRBJ2-1	TRBV9	TGTGCCAGCAGCGAGGACAGTTACAATGAGCAGTTCTTC	CASSEDSYNEQFF
-	few	TRBJ2-1	TRBV29-1	TGCAGCGCCGTCCTCGCGGGGTACAATGTGCAGTTCTTC	CSAVLAGYNVQFF
-	-	TRBJ2-3	TRBV20-1	TGCAGTGCTAGAGATCCCCCTGGAGGTCCCACAGATACGCAGTATTTT	CSARDPPGGPTDTQYF
TRBD2	few	TRBJ2-6	TRBV9	TGTGCCAGCAGCGTAGCGAGACTAGCTGGTGGGGCCAACGTCCTGACTTTC	CASSVARLAGGANVLTF
-	few	TRBJ2-1	TRBV3-1	TGTGCCAGCAGCCAAGGGGGGCTAGCGGAGAGCTACAATGAGCAGTTCTTC	CASSQGGLAESYNEQFF
-	few	TRBJ2-3	TRBV24-1	TGTGCCACCAGTGATTCCCAACGACAAGGAAACACAGATACGCAGTATTTT	CATSDSQRQGNTDTQYF
-	-	TRBJ2-1	TRBV3-1	TGTGCCAGCAGCAACCTTTATGAGCAGTTCTTC	CASSNLYEQFF
-	-	TRBJ1-2	TRBV20-1	TGCAGTGCTAGAGATCCGGCAGGGCGAGGGTATGGCTACACCTTC	CSARDPAGRGYGYTF
-	few	TRBJ2-1	TRBV7-2	TGTGCCAGCAGCTTCCGGGATTACGACAACAATGAGCAGTTCTTC	CASSFRDYDNNEQFF
-	few	TRBJ2-1	TRBV11-1	TGTGCCAGCAGCTTTGGCAGATACAATGAGCAGTTCTTC	CASSFGRYNEQFF
-	-	TRBJ1-2	TRBV7-2	TGTGCCAGCAGCTTAGCGGCCCGGGGAGGGAGGTCCTATGGCTACACCTTC	CASSLAARGGRSYGYTF
-	-	TRBJ2-7	TRBV5-5	TGTGCCAGCAGCTTGGCCGCGACGGGAAGCTCCTACGAGCAGTACTTC	CASSLAATGSSYEQYF
-	many	TRBJ2-2	TRBV19	TGTGCCAGCGCGGGGCTGCAAAACACCGGGGAGCTGTTTTTT	CASAGLQNTGELFF
-	-	TRBJ2-3	TRBV7-9	TGTGCCAGCGAGCTGCGGTTATACACAGATACGCAGTATTTT	CASELRLYTDTQYF
-	-	TRBJ2-5	TRBV15	TGTGCCACCAGCAGAGATCGGGGCCTGGAGACCCAGTACTTC	CATSRDRGLETQYF
-	-	TRBJ2-1	TRBV2	TGTGCCAGCAGTAGAAAGGGCAGTCAGTTCTTC	CASSRKGSQFF
-	-	TRBJ1-4	TRBV2	TGTGCCAGCTGGACCCCAACAGGGAAACTGTTTTTT	CASWTPTGKLFF
-	few	TRBJ2-2	TRBV5-1	TGCGCCAGCAGCTTGGACGCCCCGAACACCGGGGAGCTGTTTTTT	CASSLDAPNTGELFF
TRBD1	-	TRBJ1-1	TRBV6-6	TGTGCCAGCAGTGTAGACAGGGAGGCTGAAGCTTTCTTT	CASSVDREAEAFF
-	few	TRBJ1-6	TRBV2	TGTGCCAGCAGTGAAAGGCGGGCAGACAATAATTCACCCCTCCACTTT	CASSERRADNNSPLHF
TRBD2	-	TRBJ2-1	TRBV12-3/TRBV12-4	TGTGCCAGCAGTCCCAGCCTAGCGGGGGGCCTAGGCATCGGTGAGCAGTTCTTC	CASSPSLAGGLGIGEQFF
-	-	TRBJ1-1	TRBV25-1	TGTGCCAGCGGAAGTTCCGGGACAGCTTTCTTT	CASGSSGTAFF
-	-	TRBJ2-1	TRBV24-1	TGTGCCACCAGTGGACTAGATAGCCTCGGTGGGCAGTTCTTC	CATSGLDSLGGQFF
TRBD1	few	TRBJ2-5	TRBV5-4	TGTGCCAGCAGCTCGCCGACAGGGGGCCTGGAGACCCAGTACTTC	CASSSPTGGLETQYF
-	-	TRBJ1-1	TRBV18	TGTGCCAGCTCAACATTAGTCGGCATGGGGACGAACACTGAAGCTTTCTTT	CASSTLVGMGTNTEAFF
-	few	TRBJ1-2	TRBV24-1	TGTGCCACCAGTGATTCTGCGGCAAACTATGGCTACACCTTC	CATSDSAANYGYTF
TRBD2	many	TRBJ2-1	TRBV27	TGTGCCAGCAGTTTCCGGACTAGCGGGAGGGCACTATCCTACAATGAGCAGTTCTTC	CASSFRTSGRALSYNEQFF
-	-	TRBJ1-4	TRBV27	TGTGCCAGCAGTTTGAAGGGGTACCCCGAAAAACTGTTTTTT	CASSLKGYPEKLFF
TRBD2	-	TRBJ2-3	TRBV20-1	TGCAGTGCTAGAGATACTAGCGGGGGCCTCTTGGGCACAGATACGCAGTATTTT	CSARDTSGGLLGTDTQYF
-	-	TRBJ2-2	TRBV11-2	TGTGCCAGCGGTTTGACAGGGACTACCGGGGAGCTGTTTTTT	CASGLTGTTGELFF
-	-	TRBJ1-1	TRBV10-3	TGTGCCATCAGTGAAGTTCGGGGGCAGGGCACTGAAGCTTTCTTT	CAISEVRGQGTEAFF
-	many	TRBJ2-5	TRBV5-4	TGTGCCAGCAGCTTAGCGGAGACCCAGTACTTC	CASSLAETQYF
-	-	TRBJ2-1	TRBV30	TGTGCCGGGACAAATAACAATGAGCAGTTCTTC	CAGTNNNEQFF
-	-	TRBJ2-3	TRBV19	TGTGCCAGTAGTAAAACCGGGATGGTCACAGATACGCAGTATTTT	CASSKTGMVTDTQYF
-	few	TRBJ2-7	TRBV9	TGTGCCAGCAGCCCTTATCCGGGGTACGAGCAGTACTTC	CASSPYPGYEQYF
TRBD2	-	TRBJ2-1	TRBV20-1	TGCAGTGCTAGAGACTTGACTAGCGGGCCCTCCAATGAGCAGTTCTTC	CSARDLTSGPSNEQFF